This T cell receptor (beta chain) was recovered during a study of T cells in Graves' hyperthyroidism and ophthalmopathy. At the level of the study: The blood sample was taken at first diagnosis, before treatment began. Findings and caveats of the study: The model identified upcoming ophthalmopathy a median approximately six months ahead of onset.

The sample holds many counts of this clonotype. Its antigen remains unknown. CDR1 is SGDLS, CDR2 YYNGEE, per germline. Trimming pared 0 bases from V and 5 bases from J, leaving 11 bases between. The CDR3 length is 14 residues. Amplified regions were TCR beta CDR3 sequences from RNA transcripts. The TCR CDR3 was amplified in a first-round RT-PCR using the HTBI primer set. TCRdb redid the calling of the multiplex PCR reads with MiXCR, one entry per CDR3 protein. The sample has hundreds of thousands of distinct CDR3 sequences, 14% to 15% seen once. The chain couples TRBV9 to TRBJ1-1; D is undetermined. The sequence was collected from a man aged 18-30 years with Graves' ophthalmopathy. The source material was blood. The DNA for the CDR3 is TGTGCCAGCAGCGTAGACGGGGATCGGACTGAAGCTTTCTTT. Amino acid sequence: CASSVDGDRTEAFF.